This record looks at one TCR beta chain sequence and its context. The clone's antigen remains unknown. Base qualities are missing; no much larger clone stands one base away. Each donor gave one peripheral blood draw, approximately 0.11 L on average, collected into heparinised tubes. A BD FACSAria II was used to sort naive, central memory, regulatory and stem cell-like memory CD4+ T cells with a panel that included CD45RO, CCR7, CD25, CD127, CD95 and CD27. Every sorted population had a purity above 98%. PBMCs were isolated immediately by Lymphoprep density gradient centrifugation and stained directly without culture. Samples were stained and sorted in pairs, with one healthy donor and one patient per experiment, so that batch effects were minimized. The entire isolated RNA was reverse transcribed using the High Capacity cDNA Reverse Transcription Kit, and thus expressed TCRB transcripts were sequenced. Naive, central memory and regulatory T cell samples underwent deep immunoSEQ sequencing, averaging around 3.7 million total reads per sample. Sorted cells were lysed in RLT buffer, and RNA was extracted using DNase-treated RNeasy Micro or Mini kits according to cell number. To prevent cross-contamination, every cell subset was processed on its own, while patient and healthy donor samples were processed together. Using the immunoSEQ multiplex PCR, TCRB sequences were amplified from cDNA into 87-bp fragments spanning the CDR3 region. Amplicons were sequenced on the Illumina HiSeq platform. The published analysis was carried out like this. PCR bias was computationally corrected using synthetic template baselines, reads within Hamming distance 2 were collapsed, and singletons that could not be merged were discarded. Reads were aligned against IMGT so that V, D and J genes, CDR3 length and insertions or deletions at six rearrangement sites could be assigned. Within each subset, clonotype counts were normalized to sorted cell number, after which true diversity and Gini coefficients were computed with the tcR R package. The overlap coefficient, calculated on TCRB nucleotide sequences, was used to measure repertoire sharing. TCRdb's version of the immuneACCESS table is confined to in-frame rearrangements and falls short of the full clone set. An unresolved V gene accounts for under half of the shortfall where checked; the remainder is of unknown origin. The D gene and trimming were derived from the DNA, and the V and J assignments and clone size from that table. In all, the sample holds roughly 60,000 clones, and roughly 60% of those were seen once. The ten largest clones represent about 2% of the sample.

These data originate in a study of beta chain features in type 1 diabetes (dated by TCRdb to the late 2010s). Some background on the complete study: Mean age, gender distribution, total cell number and subset yield were not different between patients and healthy donors. Naive and central memory subsets were obtained from all 30 or so donors, but regulatory and stem cell-like memory subsets were isolated from only 8 patients and 8 healthy donors. In the study, recently diagnosed type 1 diabetes patients and matched healthy donors were compared on the TCRB repertoires of their sorted circulating CD4+ T cell subsets. A total of approximately 100 million sorted cells were examined across all samples, and the number of cells per subset was strongly correlated with RNA yield.

The CDR3, from cysteine to phenylalanine, totals 14 residues. Only the CDR3 region is kept as DNA, spanning 42 bases read in frame from base 1. CDR1 SEHNR and CDR2 FQNEAQ are derived from the germline V gene (reference sequence). The junction carries 11 bases between V and J, which are trimmed by 4 bases and 2 bases respectively. Overall study outcomes, separate from this receptor: At VDJ recombination sites, type 1 diabetes patients had fewer insertions and more deleted nucleotides, which implies abnormalities in thymic rearrangement. Because the HLA sub-analyses included only small numbers of individuals, any influence of HLA type on TCRB rearrangement was left unresolved. PCR might favor shorter templates, but patient and control samples were amplified and corrected together, so any skew would affect both groups equally. In all four CD4+ subsets, TCRB CDR3 length was moderately but significantly shorter in type 1 diabetes patients. Because cDNA was sequenced instead of genomic DNA, activated cells with high expression could be over-represented, although the groups did not differ in activation or CD3 levels. Naive, central memory and regulatory TCRB repertoires appeared to be more similar among patients than among healthy donors.

Sequences were obtained from Tregs from blood. The cell subset or site label corresponds to: regulatory CD4+ T cells. The TCR comes from a woman between 18 and 29 years old in good health. The receptor chain draws on TRBV7-9 and TRBJ1-2, with no confident D gene call. The CDR3 region: CASSSSSGNYGYTF. The base sequence is TGTGCCAGCAGCTCCAGCAGCGGAAACTATGGCTACACCTTC.